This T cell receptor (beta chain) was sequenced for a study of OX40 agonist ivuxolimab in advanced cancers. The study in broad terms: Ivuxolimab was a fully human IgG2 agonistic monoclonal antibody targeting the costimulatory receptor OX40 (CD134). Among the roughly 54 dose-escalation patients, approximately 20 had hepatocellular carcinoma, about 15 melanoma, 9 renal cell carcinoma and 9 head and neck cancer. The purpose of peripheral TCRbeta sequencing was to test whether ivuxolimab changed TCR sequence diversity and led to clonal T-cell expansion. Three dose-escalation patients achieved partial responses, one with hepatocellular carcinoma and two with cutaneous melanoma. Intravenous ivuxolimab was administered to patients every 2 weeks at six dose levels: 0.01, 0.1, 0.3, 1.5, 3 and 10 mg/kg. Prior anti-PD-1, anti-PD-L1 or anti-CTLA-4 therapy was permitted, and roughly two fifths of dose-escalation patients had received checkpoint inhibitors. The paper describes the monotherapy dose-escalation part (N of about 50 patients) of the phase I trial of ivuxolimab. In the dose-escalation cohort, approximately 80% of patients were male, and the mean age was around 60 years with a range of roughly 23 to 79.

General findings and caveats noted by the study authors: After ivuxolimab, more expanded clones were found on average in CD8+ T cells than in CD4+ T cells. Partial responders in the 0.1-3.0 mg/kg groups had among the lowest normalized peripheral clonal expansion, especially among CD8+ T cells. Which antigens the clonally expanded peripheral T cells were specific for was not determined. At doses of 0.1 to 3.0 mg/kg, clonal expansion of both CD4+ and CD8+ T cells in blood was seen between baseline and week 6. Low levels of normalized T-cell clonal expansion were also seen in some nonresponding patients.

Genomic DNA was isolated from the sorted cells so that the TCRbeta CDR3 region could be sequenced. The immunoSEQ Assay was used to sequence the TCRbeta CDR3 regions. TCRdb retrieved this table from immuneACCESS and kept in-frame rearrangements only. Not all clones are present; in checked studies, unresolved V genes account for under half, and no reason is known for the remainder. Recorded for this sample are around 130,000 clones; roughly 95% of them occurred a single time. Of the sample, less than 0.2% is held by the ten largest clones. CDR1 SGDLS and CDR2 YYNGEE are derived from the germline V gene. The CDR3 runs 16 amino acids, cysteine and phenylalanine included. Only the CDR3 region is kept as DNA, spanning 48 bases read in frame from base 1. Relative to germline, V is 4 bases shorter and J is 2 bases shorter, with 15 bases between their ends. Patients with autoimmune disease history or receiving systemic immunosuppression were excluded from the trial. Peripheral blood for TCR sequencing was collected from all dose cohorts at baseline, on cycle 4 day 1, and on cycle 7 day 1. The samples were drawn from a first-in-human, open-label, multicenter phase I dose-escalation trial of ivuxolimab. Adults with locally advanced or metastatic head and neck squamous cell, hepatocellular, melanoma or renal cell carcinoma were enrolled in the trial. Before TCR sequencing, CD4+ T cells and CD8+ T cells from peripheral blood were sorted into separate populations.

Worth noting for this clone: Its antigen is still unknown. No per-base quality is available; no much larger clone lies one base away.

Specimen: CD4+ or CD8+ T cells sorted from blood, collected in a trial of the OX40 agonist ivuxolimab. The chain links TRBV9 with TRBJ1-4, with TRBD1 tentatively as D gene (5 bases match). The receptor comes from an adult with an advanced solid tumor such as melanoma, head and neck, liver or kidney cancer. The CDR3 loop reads CASSLRQWETNEKLFF. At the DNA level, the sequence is TGTGCCAGCAGCCTGCGACAGTGGGAGACTAATGAAAAACTGTTTTTT. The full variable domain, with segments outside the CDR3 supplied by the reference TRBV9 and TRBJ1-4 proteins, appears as DSGVTQTPKHLITATGQRVTLRCSPRSGDLSVYWYQQSLDQGLQFLIQYYNGEERAKGNILERFSAQQFPDLHSELNLSSLELGDSALYFCASSLRQWETNEKLFFGSGTQLSVL.